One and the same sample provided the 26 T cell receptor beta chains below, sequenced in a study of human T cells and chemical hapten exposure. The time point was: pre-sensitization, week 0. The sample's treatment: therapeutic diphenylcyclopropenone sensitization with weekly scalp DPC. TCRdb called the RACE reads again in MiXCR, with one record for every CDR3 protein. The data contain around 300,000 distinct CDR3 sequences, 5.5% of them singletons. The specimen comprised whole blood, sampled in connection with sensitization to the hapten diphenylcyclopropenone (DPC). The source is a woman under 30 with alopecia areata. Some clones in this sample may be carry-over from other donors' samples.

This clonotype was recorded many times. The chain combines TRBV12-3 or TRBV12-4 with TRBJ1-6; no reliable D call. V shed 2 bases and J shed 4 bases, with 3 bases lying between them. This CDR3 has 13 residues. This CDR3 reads CASSLNYNSPLHF. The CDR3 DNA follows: TGTGCCAGCAGTTTAAATTATAATTCACCCCTCCACTTT.

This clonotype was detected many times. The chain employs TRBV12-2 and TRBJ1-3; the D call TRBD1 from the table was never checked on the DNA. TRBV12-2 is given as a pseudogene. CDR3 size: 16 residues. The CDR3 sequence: CASRPDRLSSGNTIYF. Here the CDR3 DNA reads TGTGCAAGTCGCCCCGACAGGTTAAGCTCTGGAAACACCATATATTTT.

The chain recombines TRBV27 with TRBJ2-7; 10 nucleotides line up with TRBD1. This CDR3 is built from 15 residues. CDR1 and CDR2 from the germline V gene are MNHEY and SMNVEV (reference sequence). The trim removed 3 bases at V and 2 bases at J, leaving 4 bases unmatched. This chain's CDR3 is CASSFRTGGAYEQYF. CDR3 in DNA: TGTGCCAGCAGTTTCCGGACAGGGGGTGCCTACGAGCAGTACTTC.

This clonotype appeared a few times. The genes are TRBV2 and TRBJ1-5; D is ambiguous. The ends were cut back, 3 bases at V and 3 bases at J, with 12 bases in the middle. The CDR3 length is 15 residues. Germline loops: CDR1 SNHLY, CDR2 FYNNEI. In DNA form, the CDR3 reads TGTGCCAGCAGTGATGTGCAGCCGGACAATCAGCCCCAGCATTTT. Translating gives CASSDVQPDNQPQHF.

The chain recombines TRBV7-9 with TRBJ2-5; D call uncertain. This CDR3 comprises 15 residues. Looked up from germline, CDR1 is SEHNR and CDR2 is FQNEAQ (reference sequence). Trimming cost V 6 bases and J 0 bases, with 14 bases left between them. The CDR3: CASSEPGSYQETQYF. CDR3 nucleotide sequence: TGTGCCAGCAGTGAACCTGGCAGCTACCAAGAGACCCAGTACTTC.

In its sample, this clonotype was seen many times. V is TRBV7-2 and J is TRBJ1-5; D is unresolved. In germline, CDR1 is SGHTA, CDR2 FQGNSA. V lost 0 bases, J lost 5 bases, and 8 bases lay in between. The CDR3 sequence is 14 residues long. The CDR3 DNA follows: TGTGCCAGCAGCTTAGCTTTGGGGTATCAGCCCCAGCATTTT. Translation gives CASSLALGYQPQHF. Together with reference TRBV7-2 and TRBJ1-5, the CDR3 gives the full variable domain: GAGVSQSPSNKVTEKGKDVELRCDPISGHTALYWYRQSLGQGLEFLIYFQGNSAPDKSGLPSDRFSAERTGGSVSTLTIQRTQQEDSAVYLCASSLALGYQPQHFGDGTRLSIL.

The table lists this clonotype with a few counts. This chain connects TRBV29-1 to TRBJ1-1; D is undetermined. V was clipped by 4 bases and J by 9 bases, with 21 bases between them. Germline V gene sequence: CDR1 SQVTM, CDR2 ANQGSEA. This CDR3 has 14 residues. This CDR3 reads CSVGVTSHVNKAFF. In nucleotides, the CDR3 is TGCAGCGTTGGTGTAACCTCGCACGTAAACAAAGCTTTCTTT. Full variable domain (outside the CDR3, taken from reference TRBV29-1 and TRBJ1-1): SAVISQKPSRDICQRGTSLTIQCQVDSQVTMMFWYRQQPGQSLTLIATANQGSEATYESGFVIDKFPISRPNLTFSTLTVSNMSPEDSSIYLCSVGVTSHVNKAFFGQGTRLTVV.

The DNA for the CDR3 is TGTGCCAGCAGTTACTCGTTGGAGGGTTCCTATAATTCACCCCTCCACTTT. It translates to CASSYSLEGSYNSPLHF. The chain employs TRBV6-5 and TRBJ1-6; unclear D gene. V was cut by 0 bases and J by 1 base, with 10 bases left in between. Germline loops: CDR1 MNHEY, CDR2 SVGAGI. This CDR3 comprises 17 residues.

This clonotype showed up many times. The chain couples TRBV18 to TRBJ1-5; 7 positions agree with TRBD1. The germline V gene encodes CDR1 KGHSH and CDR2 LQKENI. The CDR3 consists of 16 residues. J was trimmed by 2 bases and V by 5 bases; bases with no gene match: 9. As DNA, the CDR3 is TGTGCCAGCTCATTTCGACCGGGACAGCGCAATCAGCCCCAGCATTTT. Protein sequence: CASSFRPGQRNQPQHF.

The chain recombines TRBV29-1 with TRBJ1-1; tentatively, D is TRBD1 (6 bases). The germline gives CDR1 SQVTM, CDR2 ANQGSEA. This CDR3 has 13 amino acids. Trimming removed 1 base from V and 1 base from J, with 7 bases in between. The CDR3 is CSVEVGANTEAFF. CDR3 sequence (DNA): TGCAGCGTTGAAGTGGGGGCGAACACTGAAGCTTTCTTT.

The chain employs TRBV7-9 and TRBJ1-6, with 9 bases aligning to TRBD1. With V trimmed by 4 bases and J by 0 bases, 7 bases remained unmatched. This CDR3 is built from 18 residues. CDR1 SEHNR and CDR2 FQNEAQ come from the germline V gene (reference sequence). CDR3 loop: CASSSTGGRSSYNSPLHF. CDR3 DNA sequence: TGTGCCAGCAGCTCGACAGGGGGTCGGAGCTCCTATAATTCACCCCTCCACTTT.

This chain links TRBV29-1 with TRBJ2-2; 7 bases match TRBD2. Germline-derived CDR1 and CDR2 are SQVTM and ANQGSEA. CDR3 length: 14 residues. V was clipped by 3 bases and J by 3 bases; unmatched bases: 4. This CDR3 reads CSVEDRGDTGELFF. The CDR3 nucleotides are TGCAGCGTTGAGGATCGGGGGGACACCGGGGAGCTGTTTTTT.

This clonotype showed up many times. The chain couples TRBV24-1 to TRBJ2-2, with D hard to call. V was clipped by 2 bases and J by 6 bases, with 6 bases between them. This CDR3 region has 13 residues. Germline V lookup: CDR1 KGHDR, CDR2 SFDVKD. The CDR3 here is CATSDSVAGELFF. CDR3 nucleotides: TGTGCCACCAGTGATTCGGTCGCCGGGGAGCTGTTTTTT.

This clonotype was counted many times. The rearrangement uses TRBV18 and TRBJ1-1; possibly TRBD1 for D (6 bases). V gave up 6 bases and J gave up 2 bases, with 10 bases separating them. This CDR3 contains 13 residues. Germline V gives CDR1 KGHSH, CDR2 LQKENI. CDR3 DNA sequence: TGTGCCAGCTCGGAGGGGGGCAACACTGAAGCTTTCTTT. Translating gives CASSEGGNTEAFF.

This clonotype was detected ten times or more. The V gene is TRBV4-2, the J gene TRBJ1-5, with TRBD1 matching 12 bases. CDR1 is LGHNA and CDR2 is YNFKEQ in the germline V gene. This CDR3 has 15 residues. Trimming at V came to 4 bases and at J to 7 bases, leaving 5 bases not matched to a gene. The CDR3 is CASSLGQGAGQPQHF. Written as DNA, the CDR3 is TGTGCCAGCAGCCTGGGACAGGGGGCAGGCCAGCCCCAGCATTTT.

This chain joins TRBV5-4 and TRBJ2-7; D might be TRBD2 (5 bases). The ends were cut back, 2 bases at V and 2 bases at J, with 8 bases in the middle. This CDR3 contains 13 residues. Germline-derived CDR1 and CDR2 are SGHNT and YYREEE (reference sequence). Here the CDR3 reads CASSLRGTYEQYF. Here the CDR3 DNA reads TGTGCCAGCAGCTTAAGAGGGACCTACGAGCAGTACTTC.

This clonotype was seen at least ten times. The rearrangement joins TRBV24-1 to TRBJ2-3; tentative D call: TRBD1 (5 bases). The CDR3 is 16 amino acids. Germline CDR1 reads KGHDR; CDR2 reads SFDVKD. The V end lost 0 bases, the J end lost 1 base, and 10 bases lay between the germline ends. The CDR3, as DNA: TGTGCCACCAGTGATTTGGCAGGGATGGGCACAGATACGCAGTATTTT. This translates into CATSDLAGMGTDTQYF.

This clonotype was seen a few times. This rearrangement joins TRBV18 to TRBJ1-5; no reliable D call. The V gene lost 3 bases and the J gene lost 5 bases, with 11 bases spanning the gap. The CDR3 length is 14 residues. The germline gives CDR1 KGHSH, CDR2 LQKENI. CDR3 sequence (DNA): TGTGCCAGCTCACCCTTCGACGGGGATCAGCCCCAGCATTTT. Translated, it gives CASSPFDGDQPQHF.

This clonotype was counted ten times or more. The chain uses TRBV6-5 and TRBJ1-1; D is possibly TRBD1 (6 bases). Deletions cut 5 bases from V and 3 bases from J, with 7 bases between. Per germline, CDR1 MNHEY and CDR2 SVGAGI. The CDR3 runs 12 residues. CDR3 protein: CASSRGDTEAFF. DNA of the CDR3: TGTGCCAGCAGTAGGGGGGACACTGAAGCTTTCTTT.

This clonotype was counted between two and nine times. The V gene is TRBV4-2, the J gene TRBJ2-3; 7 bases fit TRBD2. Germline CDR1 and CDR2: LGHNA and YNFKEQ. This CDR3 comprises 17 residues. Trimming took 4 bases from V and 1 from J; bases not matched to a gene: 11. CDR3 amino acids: CASSRTLGAGGTDTQYF. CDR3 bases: TGTGCCAGCAGCCGGACTCTAGGGGCGGGAGGCACAGATACGCAGTATTTT.

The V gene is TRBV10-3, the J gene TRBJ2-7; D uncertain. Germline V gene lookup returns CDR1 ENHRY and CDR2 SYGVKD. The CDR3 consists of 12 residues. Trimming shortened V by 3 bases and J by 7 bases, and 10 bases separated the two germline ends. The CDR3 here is CAISDIALEQYF. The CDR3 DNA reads TGTGCCATCAGTGATATAGCCTTAGAGCAGTACTTC.

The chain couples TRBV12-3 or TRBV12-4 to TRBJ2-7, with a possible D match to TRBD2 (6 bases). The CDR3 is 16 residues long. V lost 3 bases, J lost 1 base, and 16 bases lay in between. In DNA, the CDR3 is TGTGCCAGCAGTTTGGGACTCCGGGACGGTTCCTACGAGCAGTACTTC. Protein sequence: CASSLGLRDGSYEQYF.

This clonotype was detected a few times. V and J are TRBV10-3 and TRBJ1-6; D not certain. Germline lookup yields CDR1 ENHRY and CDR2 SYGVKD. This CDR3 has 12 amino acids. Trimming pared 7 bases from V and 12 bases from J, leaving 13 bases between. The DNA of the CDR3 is TGTGCCATCACCGCGGATGATGGACCCCTCCACTTT. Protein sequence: CAITADDGPLHF.

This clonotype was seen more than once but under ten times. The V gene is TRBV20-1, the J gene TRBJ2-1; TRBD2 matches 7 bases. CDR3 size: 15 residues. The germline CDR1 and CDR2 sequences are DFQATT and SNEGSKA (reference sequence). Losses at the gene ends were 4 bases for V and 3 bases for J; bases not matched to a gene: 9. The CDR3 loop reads CSATMSGVFYNEQFF. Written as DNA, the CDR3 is TGCAGTGCTACTATGAGCGGGGTCTTCTACAATGAGCAGTTCTTC.

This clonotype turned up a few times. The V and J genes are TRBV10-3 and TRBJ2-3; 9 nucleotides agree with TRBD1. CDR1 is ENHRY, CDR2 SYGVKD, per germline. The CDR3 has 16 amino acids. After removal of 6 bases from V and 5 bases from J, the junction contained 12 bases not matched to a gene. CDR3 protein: CAIRDSGQGGGDTQYF. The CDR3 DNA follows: TGTGCCATCAGGGACTCGGGACAGGGAGGGGGAGATACGCAGTATTTT.

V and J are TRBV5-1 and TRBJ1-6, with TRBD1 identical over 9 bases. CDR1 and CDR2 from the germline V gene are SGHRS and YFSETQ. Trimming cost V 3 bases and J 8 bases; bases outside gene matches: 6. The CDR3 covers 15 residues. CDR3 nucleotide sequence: TGCGCCAGCAGCTGGACAGGGGTATGGTATTCACCCCTCCACTTT. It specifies CASSWTGVWYSPLHF.